Listed below are T cell receptor beta chains from one sample, sequenced in a study of T cells after yellow fever vaccination. MiXCR, run by TCRdb on the 5' RACE reads, gives a single entry per CDR3 protein. The profile shows about 140,000 distinct CDR3 sequences, roughly 8% of them singletons. The specimen comprised CD4+ T cells sorted from PBMCs, sampled 5 days after the yellow fever booster vaccination. These receptors originate from a man younger than 40 who received the YFV17D yellow fever vaccine. CDR3s include the opening cysteine and the closing phenylalanine or tryptophan. A D gene is named only where the DNA matches it firmly. Clone size is not always given. Where it is, it says once, few, many or a class for expanded clones.

many | TRBJ2-1 | TRBD2 | TRBV11-1 | CASSSPTSGSQLSIF | TGTGCCAGCAGCTCCCCGACTAGCGGGAGCCAGTTGAGCATCTTC
few | TRBJ2-1 | TRBD2 | TRBV20-1 | CCASWRLAGVLNEQFF | TGCTGTGCTAGTTGGCGACTAGCGGGAGTCTTAAATGAGCAGTTCTTC
few | TRBJ2-3 | TRBD1 | TRBV20-1 | CSASPWDRTNTDTQYF | TGCAGTGCTAGCCCTTGGGACAGGACCAACACAGATACGCAGTATTTT
many | TRBJ2-5 | . | TRBV6-5 | CASTQGRYARETQYF | TGTGCCAGCACCCAAGGGAGGTATGCCAGAGAGACCCAGTACTTC
many | TRBJ2-3 | . | TRBV4-3 | CASSHTSSDTQYF | TGCGCCAGCAGCCACACCTCTTCAGATACGCAGTATTTT
many | TRBJ2-7 | TRBD2 | TRBV7-2 | CASSAGAGSGDEQYF | TGTGCCAGCAGCGCAGGAGCGGGATCGGGGGACGAGCAGTACTTC
many | TRBJ2-3 | . | TRBV20-1 | CSARALAFTDTQYF | TGCAGTGCTAGAGCGTTGGCGTTCACAGATACGCAGTATTTT
. | TRBJ1-2 | TRBD1 | TRBV27 | CASSFDRGRGGYTF | TGTGCCAGCAGTTTCGACAGGGGGCGCGGGGGCTACACCTTC
once | TRBJ2-1 | TRBD2 | TRBV4-2 | CASSQDSTSGIRYNEQFF | TGTGCCAGCAGCCAAGACAGCACTAGCGGGATTCGATACAATGAGCAGTTCTTC
many | TRBJ2-7 | TRBD2 | TRBV10-1 | CASSAGGISYEQYF | TGCGCCAGCAGTGCGGGAGGGATTTCCTACGAGCAGTACTTC
many | TRBJ2-5 | . | TRBV15 | CATSREGTSETQYF | TGTGCCACCAGCAGAGAGGGGACCTCAGAGACCCAGTACTTC
many | TRBJ2-7 | TRBD1 | TRBV19 | CASRIDRASYEQYF | TGTGCCAGCCGAATAGACAGGGCCTCCTACGAGCAGTACTTC
. | TRBJ2-7 | TRBD2 | TRBV20-1 | CSASGSAGGFNERYF | TGCAGTGCTAGTGGATCAGCGGGAGGGTTTAACGAGCGGTACTTC
many | TRBJ2-1 | . | TRBV7-3 | CASSPAGTRNNEQFF | TGTGCCAGCAGCCCTGCCGGGACGCGAAACAATGAGCAGTTCTTC
many | TRBJ2-3 | . | TRBV20-1 | CSAGDRADTQYF | TGCAGTGCTGGGGACCGGGCAGATACGCAGTATTTT
many | TRBJ2-7 | TRBD1 | TRBV5-1 | CASGRDRAYEQYF | TGCGCCAGCGGCCGGGACAGGGCCTACGAGCAGTACTTC
many | TRBJ2-7 | . | TRBV15 | CATSEGKTVQYF | TGTGCCACCAGCGAAGGGAAAACCGTGCAGTACTTC
many | TRBJ2-1 | . | TRBV5-6 | CASSFRASSYNEQFF | TGTGCCAGCAGCTTCAGGGCCAGCTCCTACAATGAGCAGTTCTTC
many | TRBJ2-7 | . | TRBV5-6 | CASNELAQTYEQYF | TGTGCCAGCAACGAGCTAGCCCAAACCTACGAGCAGTACTTC
. | TRBJ2-1 | . | TRBV7-6 | CASSLGASSSNEQFF | TGTGCCAGCAGCTTAGGTGCGAGCTCCTCCAATGAGCAGTTCTTC
. | TRBJ2-7 | TRBD2 | TRBV7-2 | CASSFGGAREQYF | TGTGCCAGCAGCTTCGGGGGGGCGCGCGAGCAGTACTTC
many | TRBJ2-1 | . | TRBV4-3 | CASSSAVLAVGNEQFF | TGCGCCAGCAGCTCAGCGGTTCTAGCAGTTGGCAATGAGCAGTTCTTC
many | TRBJ2-1 | . | TRBV5-1 | CASSFLEAGEQFF | TGCGCCAGCAGCTTCTTAGAGGCGGGAGAGCAGTTCTTC
few | TRBJ1-5 | . | TRBV5-5 | CASSSGAVDQPQHF | TGTGCCAGCAGTTCGGGGGCTGTCGATCAGCCCCAGCATTTT
many | TRBJ2-1 | . | TRBV7-2 | CASSLLPAEYNEQFF | TGTGCCAGCAGCTTACTTCCCGCCGAGTACAATGAGCAGTTCTTC
few | TRBJ2-2 | TRBD1 | TRBV5-1 | CASSLPGGNTGELFF | TGCGCCAGCAGCCTTCCAGGGGGGAACACCGGGGAGCTGTTTTTT
many | TRBJ2-2 | TRBD2 | TRBV7-7 | CASSPLGGSTGELFF | TGTGCTAGCAGCCCGCTGGGCGGGAGTACCGGGGAGCTGTTTTTT
many | TRBJ2-7 | . | TRBV5-1 | CASSLGTATYEQYF | TGCGCCAGCAGCTTGGGGACGGCCACCTACGAGCAGTACTTC
many | TRBJ2-3 | . | TRBV19 | CASSLSGWSTDTQYF | TGTGCCAGTAGTCTAAGCGGGTGGAGCACAGATACGCAGTATTTT
few | TRBJ2-1 | TRBD2 | TRBV7-2 | CASSSGLDRNEQFF | TGTGCCAGCAGCTCGGGACTAGATCGTAATGAGCAGTTCTTC
many | TRBJ2-5 | . | TRBV5-4 | CATLRHSDQETQYF | TGTGCCACCCTCCGGCACTCAGACCAAGAGACCCAGTACTTC
few | TRBJ1-5 | . | TRBV2 | CASSEVITDQPQHF | TGTGCCAGCAGTGAGGTTATCACAGATCAGCCCCAGCATTTT
many | TRBJ2-2 | TRBD2 | TRBV6-5 | CASSFLAGAASNTGELFF | TGTGCCAGCAGTTTCCTAGCGGGAGCGGCTTCGAACACCGGGGAGCTGTTTTTT
few | TRBJ2-2 | . | TRBV7-8 | CASSLGAAANTGELFF | TGTGCCAGCAGCTTAGGTGCGGCTGCGAACACCGGGGAGCTGTTTTTT
many | TRBJ1-1 | . | TRBV20-1 | CSARGDTEAFF | TGCAGTGCCCGGGGGGACACTGAAGCTTTCTTT
many | TRBJ2-5 | TRBD1 | TRBV4-3 | CASSQGSQGGETQYF | TGCGCCAGCAGCCAAGGGTCACAGGGGGGAGAGACCCAGTACTTC
few | TRBJ2-1 | TRBD2 | TRBV20-1 | CSARDTFSGTSVYNEQFF | TGCAGTGCTAGAGATACGTTTTCCGGGACTAGCGTCTACAATGAGCAGTTCTTC
many | TRBJ2-3 | . | TRBV12-3/TRBV12-4 | CASRKVGTDTQYF | TGTGCCAGCAGGAAGGTTGGGACAGATACGCAGTATTTT
many | TRBJ2-1 | . | TRBV7-9 | CASSLRDSPFLNEQFF | TGTGCCAGCAGCTTACGGGACTCCCCATTTCTGAATGAGCAGTTCTTC
many | TRBJ2-1 | . | TRBV5-1 | CASSSPLREEQFF | TGCGCCAGCAGCTCCCCACTGCGCGAGGAGCAGTTCTTC
many | TRBJ2-1 | TRBD2 | TRBV5-5 | CASSRLAVHNEQFF | TGTGCCAGCAGTCGACTAGCGGTCCACAATGAGCAGTTCTTC
many | TRBJ2-6 | TRBD1 | TRBV29-1 | CSALGTGKLGANVLTF | TGCAGCGCCCTCGGGACAGGGAAATTAGGGGCCAACGTCCTGACTTTC
many | TRBJ2-2 | . | TRBV28 | CASSRGPNTGELFF | TGTGCCAGCAGCAGGGGTCCGAACACCGGGGAGCTGTTTTTT
many | TRBJ2-3 | . | TRBV5-1 | CASSLNSVDTQYF | TGCGCCAGCAGCTTGAATAGTGTTGATACGCAGTATTTT